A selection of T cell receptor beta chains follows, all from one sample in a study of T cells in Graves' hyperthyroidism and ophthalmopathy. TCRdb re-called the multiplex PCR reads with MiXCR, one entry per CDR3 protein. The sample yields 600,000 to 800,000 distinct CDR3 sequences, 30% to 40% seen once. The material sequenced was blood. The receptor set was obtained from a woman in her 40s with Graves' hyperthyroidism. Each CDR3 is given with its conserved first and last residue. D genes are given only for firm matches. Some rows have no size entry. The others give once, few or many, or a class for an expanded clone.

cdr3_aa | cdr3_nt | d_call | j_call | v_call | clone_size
CASSPTRDYEQYF | TGTGCCAGCAGTCCTACCCGTGACTACGAGCAGTACTTC | . | TRBJ2-7 | TRBV28 | .
CASSHLSGLAAISSYEQYF | TGTGCCAGCAGTCATCTATCGGGACTAGCGGCCATAAGCTCCTACGAGCAGTACTTC | TRBD2 | TRBJ2-7 | TRBV7-3 | many
CASSWKDYGYTF | TGTGCCAGCAGTTGGAAGGACTATGGCTACACCTTC | . | TRBJ1-2 | TRBV28 | few
CASSSNNRGPSSYEQYF | TGTGCCAGCAGCTCAAACAACAGGGGCCCCAGCTCCTACGAGCAGTACTTC | TRBD1 | TRBJ2-7 | TRBV7-8 | few
CASSQNGRASEQYF | TGCGCCAGCAGCCAAAACGGGAGGGCGTCCGAGCAGTACTTC | TRBD2 | TRBJ2-7 | TRBV4-1 | .
CASSSQRWRADTQYF | TGTGCCAGCAGCTCGCAGCGGTGGAGGGCAGATACGCAGTATTTT | . | TRBJ2-3 | TRBV7-2 | .
CATSDARRGGTDTQYF | TGTGCCACCAGTGATGCCCGGCGGGGGGGCACAGATACGCAGTATTTT | TRBD2 | TRBJ2-3 | TRBV24-1 | .
CASGRDYYEQYF | TGTGCCAGCGGCAGGGACTACTACGAGCAGTACTTC | TRBD2 | TRBJ2-7 | TRBV6-1 | .
CASSQAGGVGEKLFF | TGCGCCAGCAGCCAAGCGGGGGGAGTTGGAGAAAAACTGTTTTTT | . | TRBJ1-4 | TRBV4-3 | .
CASSYFAGGYEQYF | TGTGCCAGCAGTTACTTTGCAGGGGGCTACGAGCAGTACTTC | TRBD1 | TRBJ2-7 | TRBV2 | once
CASSEARTSGQETQYF | TGTGCCAGCAGTGAAGCTCGGACTAGCGGGCAAGAGACCCAGTACTTC | TRBD2 | TRBJ2-5 | TRBV6-6 | many
CVSSGDSNQPQHF | TGTGTCAGTAGTGGGGACAGCAATCAGCCCCAGCATTTT | . | TRBJ1-5 | TRBV19 | .
CASSLTGGPEAFF | TGTGCCAGCAGTTTGACAGGGGGGCCTGAAGCTTTCTTT | TRBD1 | TRBJ1-1 | TRBV7-8 | many
CASSLTRGLSEKLFF | TGTGCCAGCAGCCTAACCAGGGGGCTGAGTGAAAAACTGTTTTTT | TRBD1 | TRBJ1-4 | TRBV7-9 | .
CASSVEAEAFF | TGTGCCAGCAGCGTCGAGGCTGAAGCTTTCTTT | . | TRBJ1-1 | TRBV5-6 | .
CSANPGTGPQPQHF | TGCAGTGCTAACCCCGGGACAGGGCCTCAGCCCCAGCATTTT | TRBD1 | TRBJ1-5 | TRBV20-1 | .
CASSHRGQLSSYNSPLHF | TGTGCCAGCAGCCACCGGGGACAGCTGAGCTCCTATAATTCACCCCTCCACTTT | TRBD1 | TRBJ1-6 | TRBV9 | few
CASGQTYDDQETQYF | TGTGCTAGTGGTCAGACGTACGACGATCAAGAGACCCAGTACTTC | . | TRBJ2-5 | TRBV12-3/TRBV12-4 | once
CASSLKRRGLVRANVLTF | TGTGCCAGCAGTTTAAAACGTCGGGGGCTGGTTAGGGCCAACGTCCTGACTTTC | . | TRBJ2-6 | TRBV12-3/TRBV12-4 | .
CASSPGRNEQFF | TGTGCCAGCAGCCCGGGCAGAAATGAGCAGTTCTTC | . | TRBJ2-1 | TRBV11-1 | .
CASNPGTGPYNSPLHF | TGTGCCAGCAACCCCGGGACAGGACCTTATAATTCACCCCTCCACTTT | TRBD1 | TRBJ1-6 | TRBV7-9 | .
CASSQTGQGSREQYF | TGCGCCAGCAGCCAGACGGGACAGGGGTCTCGCGAGCAGTACTTC | TRBD1 | TRBJ2-7 | TRBV7-9 | .
CASSPQTGHQETQYF | TGTGCCAGCAGTCCCCAAACAGGACACCAAGAGACCCAGTACTTC | . | TRBJ2-5 | TRBV12-3/TRBV12-4 | few
CASSLATGFSYEQYF | TGTGCCAGCAGCTTAGCGACGGGATTCTCCTACGAGCAGTACTTC | . | TRBJ2-7 | TRBV7-9 | few
CASVGTSTRHHEQFF | TGTGCCAGCGTAGGGACTTCCACCCGGCATCATGAGCAGTTCTTC | . | TRBJ2-1 | TRBV7-9 | .
CSVASPLLEGTEAFF | TGCAGCGTTGCGTCTCCCCTTCTCGAGGGCACTGAAGCTTTCTTT | . | TRBJ1-1 | TRBV29-1 | many
CASSRAGPATNEKLFF | . | . | TRBJ1-4 | TRBV6-5 | many
CASSPTTLTEAFF | TGTGCCAGCAGCCCGACGACACTGACTGAAGCTTTCTTT | . | TRBJ1-1 | TRBV14 | many
CASSYRDSNTEAFF | TGTGCCAGCAGTTACCGGGACAGTAACACTGAAGCTTTCTTT | TRBD1 | TRBJ1-1 | TRBV5-5 | many
CASSSTSGTFYEQYF | TGTGCCAGCAGTTCGACTAGCGGGACATTCTACGAGCAGTACTTC | TRBD2 | TRBJ2-7 | TRBV7-2 | many
CSVEGQANTEAFF | TGCAGCGTTGAAGGGCAGGCGAACACTGAAGCTTTCTTT | . | TRBJ1-1 | TRBV29-1 | many
CASSFGTGGPNTGELFF | TGTGCCAGCAGCTTCGGGACAGGGGGCCCGAACACCGGGGAGCTGTTTTTT | TRBD1 | TRBJ2-2 | TRBV5-4 | .
CASSPQGQGSVQAFF | TGTGCCAGCAGTCCCCAGGGACAGGGGTCGGTTCAAGCTTTCTTT | TRBD1 | TRBJ1-1 | TRBV6-5 | few
CAISEPPYPSCWRKDKGNTGELFF | TGTGCCATCAGTGAGCCTCCCTACCCAAGCTGCTGGCGCAAAGATAAAGGGAACACCGGGGAGCTGTTTTTT | . | TRBJ2-2 | TRBV10-3 | .
CASSPRTGGQETQYF | TGTGCCAGCTCACCAAGGACAGGGGGCCAAGAGACCCAGTACTTC | TRBD1 | TRBJ2-5 | TRBV18 | many
CASSFPNMYGYTF | TGCGCCAGCAGCTTCCCCAACATGTATGGCTACACCTTC | . | TRBJ1-2 | TRBV5-1 | .
CASSKGADGELFF | TGCGCCAGCAGCAAGGGGGCTGACGGGGAGCTGTTTTTT | TRBD1 | TRBJ2-2 | TRBV5-1 | .
CASSLGGGEAFF | TGTGCCAGCAGCTTAGGGGGTGGTGAAGCTTTCTTT | . | TRBJ1-1 | TRBV7-9 | many
CASSSSPTEQYF | TGTGCCAGCAGTTCCTCCCCCACCGAGCAGTACTTC | . | TRBJ2-7 | TRBV27 | .
CAISGNTGPGDF | TGTGCCATCAGTGGGAACACAGGGCCGGGGGATTTT | . | TRBJ1-3 | TRBV10-3 | many
CAISYRSTGEQPQHF | TGTGCCATCAGTTACCGCTCGACAGGGGAGCAGCCCCAGCATTTT | TRBD1 | TRBJ1-5 | TRBV10-3 | once
CASGLLDRAHEQYF | TGTGCTAGTGGTTTGCTGGACAGGGCCCACGAGCAGTACTTC | TRBD1 | TRBJ2-7 | TRBV12-5 | .
CASSRPWGLNTEAFF | TGTGCCAGCAGTCGCCCATGGGGTTTGAACACTGAAGCTTTCTTT | . | TRBJ1-1 | TRBV7-2 | .